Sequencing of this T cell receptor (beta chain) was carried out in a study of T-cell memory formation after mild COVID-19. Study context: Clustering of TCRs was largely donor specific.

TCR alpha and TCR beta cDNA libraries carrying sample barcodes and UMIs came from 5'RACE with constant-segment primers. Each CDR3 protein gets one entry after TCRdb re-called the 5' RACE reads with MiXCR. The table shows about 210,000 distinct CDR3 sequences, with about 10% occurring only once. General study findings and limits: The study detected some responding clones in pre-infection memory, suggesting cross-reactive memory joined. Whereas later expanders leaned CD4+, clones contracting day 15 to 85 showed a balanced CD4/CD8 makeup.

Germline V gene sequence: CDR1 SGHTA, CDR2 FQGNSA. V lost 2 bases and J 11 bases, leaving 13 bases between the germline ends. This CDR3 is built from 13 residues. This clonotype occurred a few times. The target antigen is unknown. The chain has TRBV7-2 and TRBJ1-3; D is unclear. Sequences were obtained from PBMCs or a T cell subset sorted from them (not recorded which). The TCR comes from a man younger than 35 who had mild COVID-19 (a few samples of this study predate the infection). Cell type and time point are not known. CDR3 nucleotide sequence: TGTGCCAGCAGCTTACTCGAGTCCGCCGCCATATATTTT. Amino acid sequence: CASSLLESAAIYF.